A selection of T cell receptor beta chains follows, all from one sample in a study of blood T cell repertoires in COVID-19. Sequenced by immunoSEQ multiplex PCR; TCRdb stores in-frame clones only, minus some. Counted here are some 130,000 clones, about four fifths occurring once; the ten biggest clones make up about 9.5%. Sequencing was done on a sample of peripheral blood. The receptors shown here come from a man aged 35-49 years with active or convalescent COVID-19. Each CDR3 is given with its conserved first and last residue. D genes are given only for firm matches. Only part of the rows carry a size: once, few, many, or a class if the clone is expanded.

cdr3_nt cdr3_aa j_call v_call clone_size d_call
TGTGCCAGCAGTTACGTGGCCACCAATCAGCCCCAGCATTTT CASSYVATNQPQHF TRBJ1-5 TRBV6-2/TRBV6-3 . .
TGTGCCTGGAGGGAAGGGGGTAATTCACCCCTCTACTTT CAWREGGNSPLYF TRBJ1-6 TRBV30 . .
TGTGCCAGCAGCTTGGGAGAAGGGGAGACCCAGTACTTC CASSLGEGETQYF TRBJ2-5 TRBV4-2 . .
TGTGCCAGCGGCTCCGACAGGGCAACCTACGAGCAGTACTTC CASGSDRATYEQYF TRBJ2-7 TRBV7-3 . TRBD1
TGTGCCAGCAGTTTGGGGCCGCCGAGCTCCTACAATGAGCAGTTCTTC CASSLGPPSSYNEQFF TRBJ2-1 TRBV27 . .
TGTGCCAGCAGCGTAGCAGGGGCTGGAAACACCATATATTTT CASSVAGAGNTIYF TRBJ1-3 TRBV9 . .
TGTGCCAGCCGGCTAGCGGGGGGAGAGACCCAGTACTTC CASRLAGGETQYF TRBJ2-5 TRBV6-5 . TRBD2
TGTGCCAGCAGTGAAACAGGGTCCCATCAGCCCCAGCATTTT CASSETGSHQPQHF TRBJ1-5 TRBV6-4 . .
TGTGCCAGCAGCGTAGTGGGGACAGAAGGAAACACCATATATTTT CASSVVGTEGNTIYF TRBJ1-3 TRBV9 . TRBD1
TGTGCCACCAGTGACCAGGGTTCCACAGATACGCAGTATTTT CATSDQGSTDTQYF TRBJ2-3 TRBV24-1 . .
TGTGCCTGGAGTGTTGGGGAGGGCTATGGCTACACCTTC CAWSVGEGYGYTF TRBJ1-2 TRBV30 . .
TGTGCCAGCTCTCCTGGGGCCAACGTCCTGACTTTC CASSPGANVLTF TRBJ2-6 TRBV6-5 . .
TGTGCCAGCAGACCCGGGACAGGGGGCTACGAGCAGTACTTC CASRPGTGGYEQYF TRBJ2-7 TRBV3-1/TRBV3-2 . TRBD1
TGCGCCAGCAGGGGACTAGCGGGGGGAAGCACAGATACGCAGTATTTT CASRGLAGGSTDTQYF TRBJ2-3 TRBV10-2 . TRBD2
TGCGCCAGCAGTGAGTCTGGTGGGACAGGGAACTATGGCTACACCTTC CASSESGGTGNYGYTF TRBJ1-2 TRBV10-2 . TRBD1
TGCGCCAGCAGTTCAGGACTAGCGGGGATCTCCTACGAGCAGTACTTC CASSSGLAGISYEQYF TRBJ2-7 TRBV10-2 . TRBD2
TGCAGCGTTGCTTTAGGCGGGCTAACAGATACGCAGTATTTT CSVALGGLTDTQYF TRBJ2-3 TRBV29-1 . .
TGTGCCAGCAGCTCGAAGGACAGGGGCTACGAGCAGTACTTC CASSSKDRGYEQYF TRBJ2-7 TRBV7-2 . TRBD1
TGCAGTGCGCAACAGGGAGATACGCAGTATTTT CSAQQGDTQYF TRBJ2-3 TRBV20-1 . .
TGTGCCAGCAGCACACAGGGGTACGAGCAGTACTTC CASSTQGYEQYF TRBJ2-7 TRBV6-5 . TRBD1
TGCGCCAGCAGTGAGGGACAGGGGGCTGGCTCCTATAATTCACCCCTCCACTTT CASSEGQGAGSYNSPLHF TRBJ1-6 TRBV10-2 once TRBD1
TGTGCCAGCCGCCACCAAGCGAACACTGAAGCTTTCTTT CASRHQANTEAFF TRBJ1-1 TRBV14 . .
TGTGCCAGCAGTTTAACAGGGACAGCTAGATACAATGAGCAGTTCTTC CASSLTGTARYNEQFF TRBJ2-1 TRBV6-5 once TRBD1